The rows below give T cell receptor beta chains drawn from one sample of a study of T-cell memory formation after mild COVID-19. Each CDR3 protein is one row after TCRdb ran MiXCR on the 5' RACE reads. The sample lists around 300,000 distinct CDR3 sequences, roughly 8.2% seen once, with 20% to 25% in the top ten. The source material was PBMCs or a T cell subset sorted from them (not recorded which). The receptor source for this set is a man between 18 and 35 years old who had mild COVID-19 (a few samples of this study predate the infection). Cell type and time point are not known. The CDR3 runs from the conserved cysteine through the conserved F or W. The D gene is left open where the match is weak. Only some rows state a clone size, as once, few, many or a class for expanded clones.

V gene	D gene	clone size	J gene	CDR3 DNA	CDR3 protein
TRBV7-6	NA	NA	TRBJ2-3	TGTGCCAGCAGCTTACCTACCTTAGCGAGCACAGATACGCAGTATTTT	CASSLPTLASTDTQYF
TRBV5-1	TRBD1	NA	TRBJ1-4	TGCGCCAGCAGCTTGCCCGGGACAGGGAGGGAAAAACTGTTTTTT	CASSLPGTGREKLFF
TRBV5-1	NA	many	TRBJ1-6	TGCGCCAGCAGCTTGGGTTTCGGCGATAATTCACCCCTCCACTTT	CASSLGFGDNSPLHF
TRBV2	NA	NA	TRBJ1-5	TGTGCCAGCAGATTCGACAGGTCTTATAGCAATCAGCCCCAGCATTTT	CASRFDRSYSNQPQHF
TRBV5-4	NA	NA	TRBJ2-5	TGTGCCAGCAGCTACACTTCCGGGCCCCTCTTGGAGACCCAGTACTTC	CASSYTSGPLLETQYF
TRBV4-1	TRBD2	many	TRBJ2-3	TGCGCCAGCAGCCAAGAAAGCGGGGGGCCAGATACGCAGTATTTT	CASSQESGGPDTQYF
TRBV4-3	NA	NA	TRBJ1-3	TGCGCCAGCAGCCAAGAGGACGTTCAGTCAACTGGAAACACCATATATTTT	CASSQEDVQSTGNTIYF
TRBV5-1	NA	few	TRBJ2-3	TGCGCCAGCAGCCTGCGACAGGCCACTAGCACAGATACGCAGTATTTT	CASSLRQATSTDTQYF
TRBV7-2	TRBD1	NA	TRBJ1-2	TGTGCCAGCAGCTTAGGACAGGGCCCTAAAGGCTACACCTTC	CASSLGQGPKGYTF
TRBV15	TRBD2	few	TRBJ2-7	TGTGCCACCAGCAGAGGACGTAGCGGGGGCTCCTACGAGCAGTACTTC	CATSRGRSGGSYEQYF